Below, one T cell receptor (beta chain) is given with its context. This sample is drawn from a study of cytomegalovirus exposure and HLA in healthy donors. The CDR3 loop spans 19 amino acids. Germline V gene data show CDR1 as SNHLY and CDR2 as FYNNEI. Losses at the gene ends were 4 bases for V and 1 base for J; bases not matched to a gene: 14. PCR employed 60 Vbeta and 13 Jbeta primers. TCRdb's copy holds only in-frame clones and misses some; the assay was immunoSEQ multiplex PCR. Of 140,000 to 150,000 clones listed, 80% were seen once; the top ten hold approximately 4.1%. Sample: PBMCs. This sequence joins TRBV2 and TRBJ2-3; 10 bases line up with TRBD1. The sequence was collected from a man aged 40-49 years in good health and CMV-seronegative. In nucleotides, the CDR3 is TGTGCCAGCAGTGGGTACCGGGACAGGGGAAGGTTTGGCACAGATACGCAGTATTTT. The encoded protein is CASSGYRDRGRFGTDTQYF.